This entry describes one TCR beta chain. What this receptor recognizes is not known. Base-call qualities are not available, and no considerably larger clone is one nucleotide away. This sample was taken from a study of early T cells in non-severe SARS-CoV-2 infection (dated by TCRdb to the early 2020s). Study-wide context: Because TCR sequencing relied on bulk RNA taken from unsorted whole blood, pairing of alpha and beta chains was not possible. Summary of the overall study and its limitations: Matching against VDJdb was skewed toward anti-spike CD8 responses, likely underestimated virus-specific expansions, and missed private and CD4 specificities.

Library preparation employed 5' RACE. Sequencing instrument: NextSeq 500. In the TCR library protocol, unique molecular identifiers were attached to individual cDNA molecules to correct for PCR bias and sequencing error. Sequencing covered both TCR alpha and beta chains, and within each sample the abundances of alpha and beta sequences were tightly co-correlated. Regarding the original processing steps: Decombinator V4 was used to annotate the V gene, J gene and CDR3 of the TCR sequences. Expanded TCRs were defined as changing significantly between any two time points under a Poisson model with p below 0.0001. TCR abundances were normalised to the total number of TCRs sequenced in each sample and reported as counts per million. MAIT TCRs were defined by TRAV1-2 paired with TRAJ12, TRAJ20 or TRAJ33, and iNKT TCRs by TRAV10 paired with TRAJ18. VDJdb, accessed 1 November 2021, was searched for CMV, EBV and SARS-CoV-2 annotated TCRs, excluding TCRs annotated for multiple antigens. TCRdb itself trimmed the public reads at Q25 with fastp, ran MiXCR and retained productive beta chains. CDR3 protein sequences are deduplicated, and each keeps its most common genes and DNA. TCRdb's processing, not the authors' own work, is the source of the V and J calls. Within this sample are some 56,000 distinct CDR3 sequences, with roughly a tenth of them counted one time only. The ten most abundant clones make up 6.5% of the sample.

V trim: 6 bases; J trim: 7 bases; unmatched bases: 12. From a lookup of the germline V gene, CDR1 and CDR2 are SNHLY and FYNNEI. The CDR3, from cysteine to phenylalanine, totals 15 residues. Only the CDR3 DNA stays, 45 bases, in frame from base 1. A case-control design nested within a healthcare worker cohort in London, UK, was used, with weekly nasopharyngeal swab PCR tests and blood sampling performed. Between 23 and 31 March 2020, the week of the UK lockdown, healthcare workers were enrolled and then followed up weekly for as long as 16 weeks. This clonotype originated in an adult who was a healthcare worker with PCR-confirmed SARS-CoV-2 infection or an uninfected control (not recorded which). The receptor chain draws on TRBV2 and TRBJ2-1; a stretch of 7 junction bases matches TRBD2. What was sequenced was whole blood. The sequenced DNA is TGTGCCAGCAGGAAAGACGCAGGCGGGGGTAATGAGCAGTTCTTC. Its product reads: CASRKDAGGGNEQFF. The full variable domain, with segments outside the CDR3 supplied by the reference TRBV2 and TRBJ2-1 proteins, appears as EPEVTQTPSHQVTQMGQEVILRCVPISNHLYFYWYRQILGQKVEFLVSFYNNEISEKSEIFDDQFSVERPDGSNFTLKIRSTKLEDSAMYFCASRKDAGGGNEQFFGPGTRLTVL.